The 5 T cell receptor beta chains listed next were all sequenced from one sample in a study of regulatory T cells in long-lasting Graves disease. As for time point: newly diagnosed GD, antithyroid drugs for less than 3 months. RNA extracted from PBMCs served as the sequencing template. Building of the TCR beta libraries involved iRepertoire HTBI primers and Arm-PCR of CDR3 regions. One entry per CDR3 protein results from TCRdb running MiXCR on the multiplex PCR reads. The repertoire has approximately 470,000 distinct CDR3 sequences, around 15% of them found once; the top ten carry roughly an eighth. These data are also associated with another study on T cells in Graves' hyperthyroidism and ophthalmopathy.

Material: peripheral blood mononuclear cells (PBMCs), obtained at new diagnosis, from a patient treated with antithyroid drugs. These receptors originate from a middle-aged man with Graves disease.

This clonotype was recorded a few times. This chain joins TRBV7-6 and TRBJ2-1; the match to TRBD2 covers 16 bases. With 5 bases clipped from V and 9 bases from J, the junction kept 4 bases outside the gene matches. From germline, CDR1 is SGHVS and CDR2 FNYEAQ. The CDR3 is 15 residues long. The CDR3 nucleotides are TGTGCCAGCAGCGCGGGACTAGCGGGAGGGGGTGAGCAGTTCTTC. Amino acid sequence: CASSAGLAGGGEQFF.

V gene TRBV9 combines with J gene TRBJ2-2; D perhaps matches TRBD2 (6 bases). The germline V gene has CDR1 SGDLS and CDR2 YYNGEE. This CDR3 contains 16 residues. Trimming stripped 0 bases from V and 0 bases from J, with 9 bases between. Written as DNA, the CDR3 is TGTGCCAGCAGCGTAGCTGGGGGGTCGAACACCGGGGAGCTGTTTTTT. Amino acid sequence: CASSVAGGSNTGELFF.

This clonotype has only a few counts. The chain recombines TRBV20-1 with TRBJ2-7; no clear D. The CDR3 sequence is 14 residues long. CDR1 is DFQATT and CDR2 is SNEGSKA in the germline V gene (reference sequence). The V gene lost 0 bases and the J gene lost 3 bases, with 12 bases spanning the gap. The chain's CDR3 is CSARDLQTVYEQYF. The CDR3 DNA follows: TGCAGTGCTAGAGATCTACAGACTGTCTACGAGCAGTACTTC.

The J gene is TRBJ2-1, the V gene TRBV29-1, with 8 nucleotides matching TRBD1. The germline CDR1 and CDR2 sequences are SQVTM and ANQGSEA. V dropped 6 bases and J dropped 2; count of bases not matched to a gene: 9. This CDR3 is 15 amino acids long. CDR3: CSVLWTGKTYNEQFF. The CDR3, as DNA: TGCAGCGTCCTTTGGACAGGGAAGACCTACAATGAGCAGTTCTTC.

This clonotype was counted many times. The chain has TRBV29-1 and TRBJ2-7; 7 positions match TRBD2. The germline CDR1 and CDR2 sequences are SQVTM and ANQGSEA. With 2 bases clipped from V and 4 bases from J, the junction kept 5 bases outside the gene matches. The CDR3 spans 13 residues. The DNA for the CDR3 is TGCAGCGTTGAACCGGGAGGCAGGTACGAGCAGTACTTC. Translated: CSVEPGGRYEQYF.